The source of this TCR beta chain is a study of cytomegalovirus exposure and HLA in healthy donors. Overall study findings and caveats: About 180 TCR beta chains were listed as cytomegalovirus-associated.

As to this clone: Its antigen remains unidentified.

Germline-derived CDR1 and CDR2 are GTSNPN and SVGIG (reference sequence). V shed 3 bases and J shed 3 bases, with 11 bases lying between them. The CDR3 contains 13 residues. The PCR had 60 Vbeta and 13 Jbeta primers. Sequenced by immunoSEQ multiplex PCR; TCRdb stores in-frame clones only, minus some. Here the sample spans 200,000 to 250,000 clones, about 74% being singletons. Sequencing was carried out using PBMCs. The TCR was taken from a woman aged 25 to 39 in good health and CMV-seronegative. The gene calls are TRBV30 and TRBJ1-1, with D hard to call. CDR3 residues: CAWSSGPYTEAFF. The CDR3, as DNA: TGTGCCTGGAGCTCTGGGCCTTACACTGAAGCTTTCTTT.